These T cell receptor beta chains were read from a single sample in a study of OX40 agonist ivuxolimab in advanced cancers. Sequencing used immunoSEQ multiplex PCR; TCRdb keeps in-frame clones, though not all of them. The profile shows some 72,000 clones, over 80% of them singletons. The sample in question was CD4+ or CD8+ T cells sorted from blood, obtained in a trial of the OX40 agonist ivuxolimab. The receptors derive from an adult with an advanced solid tumor such as melanoma, head and neck, liver or kidney cancer. Both conserved end residues are part of each CDR3. A D gene is named only where the DNA matches it firmly. Clone size is shown for a subset of rows, as once, few, many or a class of expanded clone.

clone size,V gene,D gene,J gene,CDR3 protein,CDR3 DNA
.,TRBV15,TRBD2,TRBJ2-3,CATSRRRAAGGTDTQYF,TGTGCCACCAGCAGACGCCGAGCTGCGGGAGGCACAGATACGCAGTATTTT
once,TRBV4-2,TRBD2,TRBJ2-7,CASSQDPGTSGRAYEQYF,TGTGCCAGCAGCCAAGATCCCGGGACTAGCGGGAGGGCCTACGAGCAGTACTTC
.,TRBV30,.,TRBJ2-5,CAWSARPRGEETQYF,TGTGCCTGGAGTGCCCGTCCACGAGGGGAAGAGACCCAGTACTTC
many,TRBV5-8,TRBD2,TRBJ2-5,CASSFGLAVQETQYF,TGTGCCAGCAGCTTTGGACTAGCGGTCCAAGAGACCCAGTACTTC
.,TRBV5-1,TRBD2,TRBJ2-1,CASSRTGGGQFF,TGCGCCAGCAGCCGGACCGGCGGGGGGCAGTTCTTC
.,TRBV5-4,TRBD1,TRBJ1-2,CASSLQGADYGYTF,TGTGCCAGCAGCTTGCAGGGGGCTGACTATGGCTACACCTTC
.,TRBV6-5,.,TRBJ1-1,CASSRTSEAFF,TGTGCCAGCAGTCGAACATCTGAAGCTTTCTTT
.,TRBV5-6,.,TRBJ2-1,CASKPGASSYNEQFF,TGTGCCAGCAAACCCGGGGCTAGCTCCTACAATGAGCAGTTCTTC
.,TRBV11-2,.,TRBJ2-5,CASSSGGLAAQETQYF,TGTGCCAGCAGCTCCGGGGGGCTAGCGGCTCAAGAGACCCAGTACTTC
.,TRBV30,TRBD2,TRBJ2-7,CAWSDGRTSGSGDEQYF,TGTGCCTGGAGTGACGGGAGGACTAGCGGGAGCGGCGACGAGCAGTACTTC
.,TRBV6-6,.,TRBJ1-2,CASSFAAEQDGYTF,TGTGCCAGCAGTTTCGCAGCGGAGCAGGATGGCTACACCTTC
.,TRBV6-1,.,TRBJ1-1,CASSRNTEAFF,TGTGCCAGCAGCCGGAACACTGAAGCTTTCTTT
few,TRBV19,.,TRBJ2-1,CASSIAGLNNEQFF,TGTGCCAGTAGTATAGCGGGGTTAAACAATGAGCAGTTCTTC
.,TRBV10-3,.,TRBJ1-5,CAIRETYNQPQHF,TGTGCCATCAGAGAAACCTACAATCAGCCCCAGCATTTT
.,TRBV5-1,TRBD2,TRBJ2-2,CASSPLLAGVTGELFF,TGCGCCAGCAGCCCGCTCCTAGCGGGAGTCACCGGGGAGCTGTTTTTT
.,TRBV7-3,.,TRBJ2-3,CASSPNAIDTQYF,TGTGCCAGCAGCCCTAATGCGATAGATACGCAGTATTTT
.,TRBV18,.,TRBJ2-2,CASSPRRGAGGTGELFF,TGTGCCAGCTCACCACGACGGGGGGCAGGCGGCACCGGGGAGCTGTTTTTT
few,TRBV5-1,.,TRBJ1-2,CASSLDQLDGYTF,TGCGCCAGCAGCTTGGACCAGCTGGATGGCTACACCTTC
.,TRBV5-4,TRBD1,TRBJ1-2,CASTMGTGHPNYGYTF,TGTGCCAGCACCATGGGGACAGGACACCCTAACTATGGCTACACCTTC
.,TRBV28,.,TRBJ1-5,CASSSATLGLSNQPQHF,TGTGCCAGCAGTTCCGCCACTCTGGGGTTAAGCAATCAGCCCCAGCATTTT
.,TRBV30,.,TRBJ1-3,CAWSVYGRSGNTIYF,TGTGCCTGGAGTGTGTACGGACGCTCTGGAAACACCATATATTTT
.,TRBV28,.,TRBJ2-5,CASSSLSWYQETQYF,TGTGCCAGCAGCTCATTATCCTGGTACCAAGAGACCCAGTACTTC
.,TRBV4-1,TRBD2,TRBJ2-7,CASSPAHRTSGYEQYF,TGCGCCAGCAGCCCCGCACACAGGACTAGCGGCTACGAGCAGTACTTC
.,TRBV27,.,TRBJ1-5,CASSQDLDGNQPQHF,TGTGCCAGCAGTCAAGACCTGGACGGTAATCAGCCCCAGCATTTT
.,TRBV6-5,TRBD1,TRBJ2-7,CASGIDRDNEQYF,TGTGCCAGCGGGATAGACAGGGACAACGAGCAGTACTTC
few,TRBV7-2,.,TRBJ1-2,CASSLGGKGGYTF,TGTGCCAGCAGCTTGGGGGGGAAGGGTGGCTACACCTTC
.,TRBV9,.,TRBJ1-1,CASSVGPALNTEAFF,TGTGCCAGCAGCGTAGGTCCGGCCCTAAACACTGAAGCTTTCTTT
.,TRBV28,TRBD1,TRBJ2-7,CASRTGQGYEQYF,TGTGCCAGCAGAACGGGACAGGGGTACGAGCAGTACTTC
.,TRBV5-4,.,TRBJ2-7,CASSPGGYEQYF,TGTGCCAGCAGCCCCGGGGGCTACGAGCAGTACTTC
.,TRBV7-2,.,TRBJ1-4,CASSLRVTLGEKLFF,TGTGCCAGCAGCTTACGCGTCACGCTGGGTGAAAAACTGTTTTTT
once,TRBV15,TRBD1,TRBJ1-4,CATSRGGQGVANEKLFF,TGTGCCACCAGCAGAGGGGGACAGGGGGTAGCTAATGAAAAACTGTTTTTT
.,TRBV21-1,.,TRBJ2-2,CASRSKIYTGLTGELFF,TGTGCCAGCAGAAGCAAGATCTACACAGGCTTGACCGGGGAGCTGTTTTTT
.,TRBV4-3,TRBD1,TRBJ2-4,CASSQDSGQGKNIQYF,TGCGCCAGCAGCCAAGATTCGGGACAGGGAAAAAACATTCAGTACTTC
.,TRBV10-2,.,TRBJ1-5,CASSELTGNQPQHF,TGCGCCAGCAGTGAGTTGACAGGAAATCAGCCCCAGCATTTT
.,TRBV29-1,TRBD2,TRBJ2-1,CSVEVASGSEQFF,TGCAGCGTTGAAGTTGCTAGCGGGAGTGAGCAGTTCTTC
.,TRBV9,.,TRBJ2-1,CASSVVGSGSYNEQFF,TGTGCCAGCAGCGTAGTGGGCAGCGGCTCCTACAATGAGCAGTTCTTC
.,TRBV19,TRBD2,TRBJ2-3,CASSNEVAGGPDTQYF,TGTGCCAGTAGTAATGAGGTAGCGGGAGGGCCGGATACGCAGTATTTT
.,TRBV7-3,.,TRBJ2-2,CASSFLETGELFF,TGTGCCAGCAGCTTCCTCGAGACCGGGGAGCTGTTTTTT
.,TRBV29-1,TRBD1,TRBJ2-3,CSVRDRGYTDTQYF,TGCAGCGTTCGGGACAGGGGTTACACAGATACGCAGTATTTT
.,TRBV7-9,TRBD1,TRBJ2-7,CASSLGDSPFTYEQYF,TGTGCCAGCAGCTTAGGGGACAGCCCGTTCACCTACGAGCAGTACTTC
.,TRBV28,.,TRBJ2-7,CASGSPGGSSYEQYF,TGTGCCAGCGGTTCACCAGGGGGGAGCTCCTACGAGCAGTACTTC
once,TRBV7-2,.,TRBJ1-2,CASSSTSEGLANYGYTF,TGTGCCAGCAGCTCGACCTCGGAAGGGTTAGCTAACTATGGCTACACCTTC